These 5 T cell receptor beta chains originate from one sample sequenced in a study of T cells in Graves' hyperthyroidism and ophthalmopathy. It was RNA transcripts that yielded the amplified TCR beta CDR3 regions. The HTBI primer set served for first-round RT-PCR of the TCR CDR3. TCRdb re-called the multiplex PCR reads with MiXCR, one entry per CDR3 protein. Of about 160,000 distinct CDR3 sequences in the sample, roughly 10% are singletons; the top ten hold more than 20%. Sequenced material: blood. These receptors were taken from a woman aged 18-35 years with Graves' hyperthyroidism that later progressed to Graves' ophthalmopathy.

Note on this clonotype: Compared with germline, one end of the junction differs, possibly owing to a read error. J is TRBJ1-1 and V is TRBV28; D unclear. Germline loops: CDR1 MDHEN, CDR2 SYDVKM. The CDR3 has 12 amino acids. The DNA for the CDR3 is TGTGCCAGCAGTTTGAGGAACACTGAAGGTTTCTTT. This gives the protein CASSLRNTEGFF.

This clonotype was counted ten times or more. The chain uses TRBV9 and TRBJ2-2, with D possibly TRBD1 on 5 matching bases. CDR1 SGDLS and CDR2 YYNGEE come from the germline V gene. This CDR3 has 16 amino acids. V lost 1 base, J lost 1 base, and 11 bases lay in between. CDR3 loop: CASSVFGHQNTGELFF. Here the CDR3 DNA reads TGTGCCAGCAGCGTATTTGGACATCAGAACACCGGGGAGCTGTTTTTT.

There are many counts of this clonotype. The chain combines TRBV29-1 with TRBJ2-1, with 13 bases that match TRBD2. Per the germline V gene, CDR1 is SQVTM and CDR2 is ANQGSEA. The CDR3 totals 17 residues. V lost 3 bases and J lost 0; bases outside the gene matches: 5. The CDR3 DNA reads TGCAGCGTTGATGGGACTAGCGGGGTCAGCTCCTACAATGAGCAGTTCTTC. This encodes CSVDGTSGVSSYNEQFF.

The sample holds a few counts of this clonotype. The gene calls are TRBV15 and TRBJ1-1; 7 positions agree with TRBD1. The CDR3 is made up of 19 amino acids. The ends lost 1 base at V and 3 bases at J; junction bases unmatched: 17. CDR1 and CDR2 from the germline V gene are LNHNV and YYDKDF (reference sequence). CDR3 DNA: TGTGCCACCAGCAGAGCATGGCCGAGCCAAGGGGGCGCGGACACTGAAGCTTTCTTT. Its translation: CATSRAWPSQGGADTEAFF.

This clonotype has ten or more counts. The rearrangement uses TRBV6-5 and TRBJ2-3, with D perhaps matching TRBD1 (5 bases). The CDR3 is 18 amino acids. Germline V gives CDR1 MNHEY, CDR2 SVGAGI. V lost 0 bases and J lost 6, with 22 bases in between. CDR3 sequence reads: CASSYSFPGHLGPDTQYF. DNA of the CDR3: TGTGCCAGCAGTTACTCGTTCCCCGGACACCTAGGGCCGGATACGCAGTATTTT.